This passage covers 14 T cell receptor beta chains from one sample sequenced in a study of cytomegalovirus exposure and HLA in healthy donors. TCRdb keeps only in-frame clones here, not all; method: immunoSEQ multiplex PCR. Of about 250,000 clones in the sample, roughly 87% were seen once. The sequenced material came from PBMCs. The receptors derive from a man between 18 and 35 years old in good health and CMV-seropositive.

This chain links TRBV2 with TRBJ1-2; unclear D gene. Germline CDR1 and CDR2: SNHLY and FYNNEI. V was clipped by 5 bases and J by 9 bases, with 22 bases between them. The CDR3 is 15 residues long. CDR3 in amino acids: CASSPQGSPSDSYTF. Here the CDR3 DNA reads TGTGCCAGCAGTCCACAAGGGAGCCCATCTGACAGCTACACCTTC.

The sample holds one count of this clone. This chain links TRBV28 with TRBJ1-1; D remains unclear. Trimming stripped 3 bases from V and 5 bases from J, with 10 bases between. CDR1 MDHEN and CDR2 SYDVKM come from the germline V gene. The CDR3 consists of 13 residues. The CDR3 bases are TGTGCCAGCAGTTTGTTCGGCCGGACTGAAGCTTTCTTT. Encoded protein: CASSLFGRTEAFF.

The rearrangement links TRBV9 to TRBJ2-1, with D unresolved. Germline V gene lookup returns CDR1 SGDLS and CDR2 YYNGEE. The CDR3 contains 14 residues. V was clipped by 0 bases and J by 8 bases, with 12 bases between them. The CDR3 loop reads CASSVVGQSHEQFF. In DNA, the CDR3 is TGTGCCAGCAGCGTAGTCGGCCAGTCCCATGAGCAGTTCTTC.

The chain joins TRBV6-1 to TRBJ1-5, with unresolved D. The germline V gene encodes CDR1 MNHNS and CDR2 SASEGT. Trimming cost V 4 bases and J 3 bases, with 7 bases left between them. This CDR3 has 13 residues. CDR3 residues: CASSAPINQPQHF. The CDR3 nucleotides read TGTGCCAGCAGTGCACCGATCAATCAGCCCCAGCATTTT.

The CDR3 is CAISANDDSWGGYTF. The CDR3 DNA sequence: TGTGCCATCAGTGCTAACGACGACAGCTGGGGGGGCTACACCTTC. The J gene is TRBJ1-2, the V gene TRBV10-3; perhaps TRBD1 as D (5 bases). Trimming removed 4 bases from V and 8 bases from J, with 20 bases in between. In germline, CDR1 is ENHRY, CDR2 SYGVKD. The CDR3 length is 15 residues.

The CDR3 is CASSLDRVYGYTF. In DNA form, the CDR3 reads TGTGCCAGCAGCTTGGACAGGGTCTATGGCTACACCTTC. This rearrangement joins TRBV5-6 to TRBJ1-2; possible D gene TRBD1, 6 bases. V gave up 0 bases and J gave up 4 bases, with 7 bases separating them. Germline CDR1 is SGHDT and CDR2 is YYEEEE. This CDR3 is built from 13 residues.

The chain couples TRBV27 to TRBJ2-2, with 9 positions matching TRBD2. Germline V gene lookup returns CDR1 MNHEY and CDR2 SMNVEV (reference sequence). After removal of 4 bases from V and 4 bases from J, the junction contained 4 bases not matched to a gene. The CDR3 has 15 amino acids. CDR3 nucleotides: TGTGCCAGCAGTTATCTAGCGGGATCCACCGGGGAGCTGTTTTTT. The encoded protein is CASSYLAGSTGELFF.

CDR3 nucleotides: TGCAGTGCCTTGGCGGCCGGGGAGCTGTTTTTT. Translating it yields CSALAAGELFF. This chain connects TRBV20-1 to TRBJ2-2; D is uncertain. Trimming removed 6 bases at V and 6 bases at J, with 8 bases between. The CDR3 is 11 amino acids. Germline assignment: CDR1 DFQATT and CDR2 SNEGSKA (reference sequence).

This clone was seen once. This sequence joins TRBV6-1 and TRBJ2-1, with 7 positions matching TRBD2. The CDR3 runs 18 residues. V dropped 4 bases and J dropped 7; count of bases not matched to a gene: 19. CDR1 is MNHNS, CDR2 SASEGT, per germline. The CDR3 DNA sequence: TGTGCCAGCAGTGCTGTTATATTGCGGGCTAGCGGACTGAATGAGCAGTTCTTC. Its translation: CASSAVILRASGLNEQFF.

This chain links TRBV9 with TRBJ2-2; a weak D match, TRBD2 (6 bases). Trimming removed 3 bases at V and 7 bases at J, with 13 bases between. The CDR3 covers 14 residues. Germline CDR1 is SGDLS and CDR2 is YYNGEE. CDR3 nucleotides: TGTGCCAGCAGCGCGATTCAGGGAGGCGGGGAGCTGTTTTTT. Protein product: CASSAIQGGGELFF. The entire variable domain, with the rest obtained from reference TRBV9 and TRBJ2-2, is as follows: DSGVTQTPKHLITATGQRVTLRCSPRSGDLSVYWYQQSLDQGLQFLIQYYNGEERAKGNILERFSAQQFPDLHSELNLSSLELGDSALYFCASSAIQGGGELFFGEGSRLTVL.

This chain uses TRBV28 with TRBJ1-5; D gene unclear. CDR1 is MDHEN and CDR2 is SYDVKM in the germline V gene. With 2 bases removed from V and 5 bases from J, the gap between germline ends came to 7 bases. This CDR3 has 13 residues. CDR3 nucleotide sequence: TGTGCCAGCAGTTTAGCCGGGTATCAGCCCCAGCATTTT. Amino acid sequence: CASSLAGYQPQHF.

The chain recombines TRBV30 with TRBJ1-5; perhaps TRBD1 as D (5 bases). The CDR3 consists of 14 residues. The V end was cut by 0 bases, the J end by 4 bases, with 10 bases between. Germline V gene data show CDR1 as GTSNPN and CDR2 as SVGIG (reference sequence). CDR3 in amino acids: CAWSVSGRNQPQHF. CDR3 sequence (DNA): TGTGCCTGGAGTGTGTCAGGGAGGAATCAGCCCCAGCATTTT.

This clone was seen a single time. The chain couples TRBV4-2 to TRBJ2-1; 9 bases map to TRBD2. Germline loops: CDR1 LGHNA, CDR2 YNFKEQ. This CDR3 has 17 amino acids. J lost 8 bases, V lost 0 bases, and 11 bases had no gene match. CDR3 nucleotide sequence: TGTGCCAGCAGCCAAGATCCGGCGGGCGGGAGGGCCTATGAGCAGTTCTTC. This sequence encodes CASSQDPAGGRAYEQFF.

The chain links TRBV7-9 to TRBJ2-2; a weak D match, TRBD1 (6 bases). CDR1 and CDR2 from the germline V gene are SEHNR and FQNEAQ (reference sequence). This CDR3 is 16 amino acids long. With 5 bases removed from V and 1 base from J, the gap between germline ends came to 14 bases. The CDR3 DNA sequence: TGTGCCAGCAGCCATTTACAGGGCTGGAACACCGGGGAGCTGTTTTTT. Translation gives CASSHLQGWNTGELFF.